The 14 T cell receptor beta chains listed next were all sequenced from one sample in a study of cytomegalovirus exposure and HLA in healthy donors. Libraries were prepared by immunoSEQ multiplex PCR; TCRdb keeps only in-frame clonotypes and omits some of them. This table holds around 86,000 clones, over 85% found once. The sample was PBMCs. Receptor source: a woman aged 25 to 39 in good health and CMV-seropositive.

The chain uses TRBV28 and TRBJ1-1, with TRBD1 matching 7 bases. The CDR3 extends over 14 amino acids. CDR1 and CDR2 (germline): MDHEN, SYDVKM. V trimming: 7 bases; J trimming: 0 bases; junction bases outside the gene matches: 5. The CDR3 DNA reads as TGTGCCAGCAACCCGGGACAGATGAACACTGAAGCTTTCTTT. This translates into CASNPGQMNTEAFF.

This clone was picked up one time. The gene calls are TRBV19 and TRBJ2-1, with 7 bases that match TRBD1. CDR3 size: 14 residues. Germline trimming cut 5 bases from V and 7 bases from J; bases unmatched to any gene: 8. Germline CDR1 and CDR2: LNHDA and SQIVND (reference sequence). For the CDR3, the DNA is TGTGCCAGTAGTCTCGGACAGGCCACAAATGAGCAGTTCTTC. Its translation is CASSLGQATNEQFF.

The chain is built from TRBV28 and TRBJ1-2; TRBD1 aligns across 7 bases. The V gene's germline CDR1 is MDHEN and CDR2 SYDVKM. The CDR3 loop spans 14 amino acids. Losses at the gene ends were 6 bases for V and 7 bases for J; bases not matched to a gene: 11. Written as DNA, the CDR3 is TGTGCCAGCAGACAGTTTACAGGGGTTGCTGGCTACACCTTC. Translating gives CASRQFTGVAGYTF.

The rearrangement uses TRBV7-8 and TRBJ2-5; 9 bases match TRBD2. Looked up from germline, CDR1 is SGHVS and CDR2 is FQNEAQ. The trim removed 0 bases at V and 5 bases at J, leaving 7 bases unmatched. This CDR3 is 16 amino acids long. CDR3 nucleotides: TGTGCCAGCAGCTTAGCTAGCGGGAGTACGGGTGAGACCCAGTACTTC. Its translation is CASSLASGSTGETQYF. The whole variable domain, filled in from reference TRBV7-8 and TRBJ2-5, reads GAGVSQSPRYKVAKRGQDVALRCDPISGHVSLFWYQQALGQGPEFLTYFQNEAQLDKSGLPSDRFFAERPEGSVSTLKIQRTQQEDSAVYLCASSLASGSTGETQYFGPGTRLLVL.

V usage is TRBV19 and J usage is TRBJ1-5; D is unresolved. V lost 3 bases and J lost 1, with 7 bases in between. Germline CDR1 LNHDA, CDR2 SQIVND (reference sequence). The CDR3 is 14 residues long. The CDR3 DNA reads as TGTGCCAGTAGTATGACTGGGAGCAATCAGCCCCAGCATTTT. It encodes CASSMTGSNQPQHF.

The V gene is TRBV30, the J gene TRBJ2-7; 7 nucleotides line up with TRBD1. CDR3 length: 13 amino acids. The J segment lost 5 bases and the V segment lost 8 bases, leaving 12 bases of the junction unmatched. The germline V gene has CDR1 GTSNPN and CDR2 SVGIG (reference sequence). CDR3 in amino acids: CAGRDSNWDEQYF. CDR3 in DNA: TGTGCCGGAAGGGACAGTAATTGGGACGAGCAGTACTTC.

The rearrangement joins TRBV6-4 to TRBJ2-2, with 8 bases aligning to TRBD2. The CDR3 runs to 19 residues. Germline CDR1 and CDR2: MRHNA and SNTAGT. The trim removed 0 bases at V and 3 bases at J, leaving 12 bases unmatched. This CDR3 is CASSDSRVVAGKDTGELFF. CDR3 bases: TGTGCCAGCAGTGACTCTAGGGTGGTAGCGGGAAAGGACACCGGGGAGCTGTTTTTT.

This sequence joins TRBV28 and TRBJ2-7, with a tentative D call TRBD2 (5 bases). Trimming pared 0 bases from V and 7 bases from J, leaving 13 bases between. Germline V gene data show CDR1 as MDHEN and CDR2 as SYDVKM. This CDR3 comprises 14 residues. In DNA, the CDR3 is TGTGCCAGCAGTTTATGGGCCACTGAGCGGGAGCAGTACTTC. Translated, it gives CASSLWATEREQYF. The whole variable domain, remainder taken from reference TRBV28 and TRBJ2-7, is DVKVTQSSRYLVKRTGEKVFLECVQDMDHENMFWYRQDPGLGLRLIYFSYDVKMKEKGDIPEGYSVSREKKERFSLILESASTNQTSMYLCASSLWATEREQYFGPGTRLTVT.

J is TRBJ2-3 and V is TRBV7-9; TRBD2 is a possible D gene (6 bases). Germline CDR1 is SEHNR and CDR2 is FQNEAQ (reference sequence). The CDR3 spans 19 residues. V lost 4 bases to trimming and J lost 2 bases, with 25 bases between them. The CDR3: CASSYLRGVGSGFTDTQYF. As DNA, the CDR3 is TGTGCCAGCAGCTATTTACGTGGAGTTGGGAGCGGGTTCACAGATACGCAGTATTTT. The full variable domain, rest sourced from reference TRBV7-9 and TRBJ2-3, is DTGVSQNPRHKITKRGQNVTFRCDPISEHNRLYWYRQTLGQGPEFLTYFQNEAQLEKSRLLSDRFSAERPKGSFSTLEIQRTEQGDSAMYLCASSYLRGVGSGFTDTQYFGPGTRLTVL.

There are a few counts of this clone. The V call is TRBV27, the J call TRBJ1-5; D not certain. In germline, CDR1 is MNHEY, CDR2 SMNVEV (reference sequence). CDR3 size: 12 residues. The ends were cut back, 8 bases at V and 7 bases at J, with 12 bases in the middle. The CDR3 region has the DNA TGTGCCAGCGGGTTGACGAGGCAGCCCCAGCATTTT. Translation: CASGLTRQPQHF.

This sequence joins TRBV20-1 and TRBJ2-7; the D gene is possibly TRBD2 (6 bases). The CDR3 runs 11 residues. Trimming removed 5 bases from V and 7 bases from J, with 12 bases in between. Per germline, CDR1 DFQATT and CDR2 SNEGSKA (reference sequence). DNA for the CDR3: TGCAGTGCTGCTAGCGTCTGGGAGCAGTACTTC. It codes for CSAASVWEQYF.

This clone came up once. The chain employs TRBV18 and TRBJ1-4, with D tentatively TRBD1 (6 bases). Trimming stripped 1 base from V and 2 bases from J, with 8 bases between. CDR1 is KGHSH and CDR2 is LQKENI in the germline V gene. The CDR3 runs 15 residues. The CDR3 loop reads CASSPRGQTNEKLFF. CDR3 bases: TGTGCCAGCTCACCACGGGGGCAGACTAATGAAAAACTGTTTTTT.

The chain couples TRBV5-6 to TRBJ1-4; maybe TRBD1 (5 bases). Germline CDR1 is SGHDT and CDR2 is YYEEEE. Trimming shortened V by 6 bases and J by 8 bases, and 17 bases separated the two germline ends. The CDR3 has 14 residues. In nucleotides, the CDR3 is TGTGCCAGCAACCCCCACGGGAGGGACGAAAAACTGTTTTTT. Translated, it gives CASNPHGRDEKLFF.

CDR3 protein: CASSATSADRRNIQYF. CDR3 coding DNA: TGTGCCAGCAGCGCCACTAGCGCCGACAGGAGAAACATTCAGTACTTC. The J gene is TRBJ2-4, the V gene TRBV7-9, with a possible D match to TRBD2 (7 bases). The V and J ends lost 5 bases and 6 bases respectively, with 20 bases between them. This CDR3 comprises 16 residues. Germline CDR1 reads SEHNR; CDR2 reads FQNEAQ (reference sequence).